The entry below describes one T cell receptor beta chain. Seattle patients were enrolled during active infection and followed longitudinally. The data were obtained in a study of blood T cell repertoires in COVID-19. In the study overall: Collection of acute and convalescent COVID-19 samples took place in the United States, Italy and Spain. T cells, B-cell-depleted T cells, or PBMCs supplied cDNA or gDNA.

In the original analysis: For nucleated cells, counts were estimated from reference gene primer amplification. Here immunoSEQ multiplex PCR was the method, and the copy in TCRdb shows in-frame clones only, minus some. V and J calls and clone size are copied from that table; D and trimming were computed from the DNA. The table lists roughly 90,000 clones, about 85% of them singletons. The sequence was collected from a woman at least 80 years old with COVID-19, enrolled during active disease. Material: peripheral blood.

The DNA for the CDR3 is TGTGCCTGGAGTGACCAGGGGAACGGCTACACCTTC. Translated: CAWSDQGNGYTF. The V gene is TRBV30, the J gene TRBJ1-2; possible D gene TRBD1, 6 bases. Trimming shortened V by 1 base and J by 8 bases, and 11 bases separated the two germline ends. Germline V gene data show CDR1 as GTSNPN and CDR2 as SVGIG (reference sequence). The CDR3 has 12 residues. Filled out from reference TRBV30 and TRBJ1-2, the complete variable domain reads SQTIHQWPATLVQPVGSPLSLECTVEGTSNPNLYWYRQAAGRGLQLLFYSVGIGQISSEVPQNLSASRPQDRQFILSSKKLLLSDSGFYLCAWSDQGNGYTFGSGTRLTVV.